These 19 T cell receptor beta chains originate from one sample sequenced in a study of shared clonotypes between healthy human individuals. Data came from immunoSEQ multiplex PCR; TCRdb stores just in-frame clones and leaves some out. The table lists about 2,500,000 clones, more than 80% of them singletons, with over 0.12% in the top ten. Sequencing input: naive CD4+ T cells sorted from blood. Subset indicated: CD45RA+ positively selected. The receptors were gathered from a man aged 18 to 35 in good health.

The chain recombines TRBV19 with TRBJ2-3; D ambiguous. Looked up from germline, CDR1 is LNHDA and CDR2 is SQIVND (reference sequence). V lost 1 base, J lost 4 bases, and 9 bases lay in between. The CDR3 runs 14 residues. As DNA, the CDR3 is TGTGCCAGTAGTATAGTGCTAGTGTCAGATACGCAGTATTTT. Protein sequence: CASSIVLVSDTQYF.

The chain recombines TRBV4-1 with TRBJ1-4; D perhaps matches TRBD1 (6 bases). Germline CDR1 and CDR2: MGHRA and YSYEKL. V was clipped by 6 bases and J by 8 bases, with 22 bases between them. The CDR3 consists of 16 residues. The CDR3 sequence: CASRTRFTRDNEKLFF. As DNA, the CDR3 is TGCGCCAGCAGGACAAGATTTACCCGGGACAACGAAAAACTGTTTTTT.

The count of this clone is one. The chain links TRBV10-2 to TRBJ2-1; maybe TRBD2 (7 bases). Germline V gene sequence: CDR1 WSHSY, CDR2 SAAADI. This CDR3 contains 14 residues. With 7 bases removed from V and 4 bases from J, the gap between germline ends came to 14 bases. DNA of the CDR3: TGCGCCAGCAAACTGGGGGGGCAATACAATGAGCAGTTCTTC. Translating it yields CASKLGGQYNEQFF.

Details on this clone: The same CDR3 is also encoded by other DNA sequences in this sample. V gene TRBV6-1 combines with J gene TRBJ2-2, with D maybe TRBD2 (5 bases). Germline CDR1 MNHNS, CDR2 SASEGT. CDR3 size: 15 residues. V lost 4 bases to trimming and J lost 0 bases, with 9 bases between them. The CDR3 spells CASSVGSANTGELFF. CDR3 DNA sequence: TGTGCCAGCAGTGTTGGGAGCGCGAACACCGGGGAGCTGTTTTTT.

This chain joins TRBV18 and TRBJ2-7, with D perhaps TRBD1 or TRBD2 (5 bases each). CDR3 length: 14 amino acids. Germline V CDR1 and CDR2: KGHSH, LQKENI. V shed 5 bases and J shed 4 bases, with 15 bases lying between them. The DNA of the CDR3 is TGTGCCAGCTCAACGGGACGCCAGTCTTACGAGCAGTACTTC. Its translation is CASSTGRQSYEQYF.

This chain joins TRBV18 and TRBJ2-7, with D possibly matching TRBD1 (6 bases). Germline CDR1 and CDR2: KGHSH and LQKENI. The V gene lost 4 bases and the J gene lost 5 bases, with 6 bases spanning the gap. There are 11 residues in the CDR3. The CDR3 here is CASSQGDEQYF. CDR3 nucleotides: TGTGCCAGCTCACAGGGGGACGAGCAGTACTTC.

This clone was picked up a small number of times. The chain recombines TRBV30 with TRBJ1-2, with D unresolved. Germline V gene lookup returns CDR1 GTSNPN and CDR2 SVGIG (reference sequence). The length of the CDR3 is 13 residues. With 7 bases removed from V and 6 bases from J, the gap between germline ends came to 18 bases. The CDR3 loop is CASSHSYRDGYTF. In DNA form, the CDR3 reads TGTGCCTCTTCACATTCGTACCGCGATGGCTACACCTTC.

This clone has just one count. J is TRBJ1-2 and V is TRBV29-1, with TRBD1 identical over 11 bases. Trimming removed 7 bases from V and 7 bases from J; junction bases left unmatched: 8. Germline assignment: CDR1 SQVTM and CDR2 ANQGSEA. This CDR3 comprises 13 residues. The CDR3 DNA reads TGCAGCGCCGCCGGGACAGGGGGTATTGGCTACACCTTC. This encodes CSAAGTGGIGYTF.

The chain recombines TRBV5-4 with TRBJ1-1; D unclear. CDR1 is SGHNT and CDR2 is YYREEE in the germline V gene (reference sequence). Between the trimmed V and J ends, which lost 4 bases and 6 bases, there was a span of 19 bases. CDR3 size: 15 residues. The CDR3: CASSKLNVVAAEAFF. Here the CDR3 DNA reads TGTGCCAGCAGCAAATTGAATGTGGTTGCAGCTGAAGCTTTCTTT.

There are a few counts of this clone. The chain joins TRBV10-1 to TRBJ2-1, with TRBD2 as a possible D gene (5 bases). The V gene lost 3 bases and the J gene lost 7 bases, with 13 bases spanning the gap. CDR3 size: 14 residues. Germline CDR1 reads WNHNN; CDR2 reads SYGVQD (reference sequence). CDR3 DNA: TGCGCCAGCAGTGACCGAAAACTAGGTAATGAGCAGTTCTTC. This gives the protein CASSDRKLGNEQFF.

This sequence joins TRBV30 and TRBJ1-6, with 7 bases aligning to TRBD1. This CDR3 has 16 amino acids. The ends lost 3 bases at V and 9 bases at J; junction bases unmatched: 14. Germline V gene data show CDR1 as GTSNPN and CDR2 as SVGIG (reference sequence). The CDR3 nucleotides are TGTGCCTGGAGCGGATCGCCGGGACAGAAAGGTTCACCCCTCCACTTT. Protein product: CAWSGSPGQKGSPLHF. The whole variable domain, remainder taken from reference TRBV30 and TRBJ1-6, is SQTIHQWPATLVQPVGSPLSLECTVEGTSNPNLYWYRQAAGRGLQLLFYSVGIGQISSEVPQNLSASRPQDRQFILSSKKLLLSDSGFYLCAWSGSPGQKGSPLHFGNGTRLTVT.

The chain has TRBV6-1 and TRBJ1-6; tentatively, D is TRBD1 (5 bases). The CDR3 totals 18 residues. The germline V gene has CDR1 MNHNS and CDR2 SASEGT. Between the trimmed V and J ends, which lost 4 bases and 0 bases, there was a span of 16 bases. As DNA, the CDR3 is TGTGCCAGCAGTGGGGGCGGGGTAGGCAGCTCCTATAATTCACCCCTCCACTTT. Encoded protein: CASSGGGVGSSYNSPLHF.

This chain links TRBV4-3 with TRBJ2-3; D is uncertain. Per the germline V gene, CDR1 is LGHNA and CDR2 is YSLEER. Trimming left V 1 base short and J 2 bases short, with 7 bases between. There are 14 residues in the CDR3. This CDR3 is CASSQAAFTDTQYF. CDR3 sequence (DNA): TGCGCCAGCAGCCAAGCGGCGTTCACAGATACGCAGTATTTT.

This chain links TRBV5-1 with TRBJ2-6, with 8 bases fitting TRBD2. V was pared by 0 bases and J by 0 bases, with 5 bases of the junction left unmatched. The CDR3 has 18 amino acids. Per the germline V gene, CDR1 is SGHRS and CDR2 is YFSETQ. CDR3 in amino acids: CASSLVWLAGSGANVLTF. CDR3 in DNA: TGCGCCAGCAGCTTGGTTTGGCTAGCGGGCTCTGGGGCCAACGTCCTGACTTTC.

As regards this clone: Other DNA sequences within the sample encode an identical CDR3. The chain uses TRBV5-1 and TRBJ1-1, with D perhaps matching TRBD1 (5 bases). The germline gives CDR1 SGHRS, CDR2 YFSETQ. This CDR3 region has 13 residues. V was pared by 4 bases and J by 2 bases, with 9 bases between. CDR3: CASSPRGNTEAFF. The CDR3 nucleotides read TGCGCCAGCAGCCCGAGGGGTAACACTGAAGCTTTCTTT.

The chain uses TRBV9 and TRBJ2-3; unclear D gene. Trimming cost V 0 bases and J 0 bases, with 8 bases left between them. CDR1 and CDR2 (germline): SGDLS, YYNGEE. This CDR3 is built from 15 residues. CDR3 nucleotides: TGTGCCAGCAGCGTAGACGCTGCCAGCACAGATACGCAGTATTTT. This gives the protein CASSVDAASTDTQYF. The full variable domain, rest sourced from reference TRBV9 and TRBJ2-3, is DSGVTQTPKHLITATGQRVTLRCSPRSGDLSVYWYQQSLDQGLQFLIQYYNGEERAKGNILERFSAQQFPDLHSELNLSSLELGDSALYFCASSVDAASTDTQYFGPGTRLTVL.

This chain joins TRBV5-1 and TRBJ2-7; no clear D. Per germline, CDR1 SGHRS and CDR2 YFSETQ. The CDR3 length is 17 residues. With 4 bases removed from V and 0 bases from J, the gap between germline ends came to 20 bases. CDR3 nucleotide sequence: TGCGCCAGCAGCCCCCTAAAAACCTTTCTTACCTCCTACGAGCAGTACTTC. It codes for CASSPLKTFLTSYEQYF.

On this clone itself: This specimen includes other DNA sequences encoding the same CDR3. This chain joins TRBV6-1 and TRBJ2-3; D tentatively fits TRBD1 or TRBD2 (5 bases each). The CDR3 totals 13 residues. CDR1 is MNHNS, CDR2 SASEGT, per germline. V shed 5 bases and J shed 5 bases, with 11 bases lying between them. CDR3 protein: CASSRDPGDTQYF. The CDR3 DNA follows: TGTGCCAGCAGTAGGGACCCGGGAGATACGCAGTATTTT.

The rearrangement joins TRBV28 to TRBJ1-5; 8 nucleotides line up with TRBD1. There are 15 residues in the CDR3. Germline loops: CDR1 MDHEN, CDR2 SYDVKM. With 2 bases clipped from V and 5 bases from J, the junction kept 5 bases outside the gene matches. The CDR3 is CASSLGGTGYQPQHF. The CDR3 nucleotides read TGTGCCAGCAGTTTAGGCGGGACAGGTTATCAGCCCCAGCATTTT.